A single sample gave rise to the 27 T cell receptor beta chains below, sequenced in a study of CD8 T cells in Susac syndrome. Reverse transcription used about 0.45 to 1 ug RNA and random hexamers. TCRdb fed the immunoSEQ multiplex PCR reads into MiXCR, producing one record per CDR3 protein. The table has some 120,000 distinct CDR3 sequences, about 96% seen once. What was sequenced was CD4+ T cells from PBMCs. Receptors were obtained from a human donor in good health.

V usage is TRBV29-1 and J usage is TRBJ2-1; TRBD2 matches 9 bases. V lost 1 base to trimming and J lost 6 bases; unmatched junction nucleotides: 10. The CDR3 sequence is 16 residues long. Looked up from germline, CDR1 is SQVTM and CDR2 is ANQGSEA. CDR3 in DNA: TGCAGCGTTGAAGGGTGGAGCGGGAGGTTTATCAATGAGCAGTTCTTC. Translating gives CSVEGWSGRFINEQFF.

The chain uses TRBV5-1 and TRBJ2-7; D uncertain. The CDR3 covers 13 residues. V shed 0 bases and J shed 4 bases, with 8 bases lying between them. CDR1 SGHRS and CDR2 YFSETQ come from the germline V gene. CDR3 bases: TGCGCCAGCAGCTTGGCCCCGGGTTACGAGCAGTACTTC. This encodes CASSLAPGYEQYF. The full variable domain, rest sourced from reference TRBV5-1 and TRBJ2-7, is KAGVTQTPRYLIKTRGQQVTLSCSPISGHRSVSWYQQTPGQGLQFLFEYFSETQRNKGNFPGRFSGRQFSNSRSEMNVSTLELGDSALYLCASSLAPGYEQYFGPGTRLTVT.

This sequence joins TRBV10-3 and TRBJ2-6; D is unclear. Trimming took 7 bases from V and 0 from J, leaving 13 bases between them. Germline values: CDR1 ENHRY, CDR2 SYGVKD. The CDR3 extends over 16 amino acids. The CDR3 is CAINPRLGSGANVLTF. CDR3 bases: TGTGCCATCAACCCAAGGTTAGGCTCTGGGGCCAACGTCCTGACTTTC.

The J gene is TRBJ2-5, the V gene TRBV30, with D hard to call. Germline V gene sequence: CDR1 GTSNPN, CDR2 SVGIG (reference sequence). Between the trimmed V and J ends, which lost 0 bases and 1 base, there was a span of 12 bases. The length of the CDR3 is 15 residues. This CDR3 is CAWSVLSTPQETQYF. For the CDR3, the DNA is TGTGCCTGGAGTGTACTAAGTACTCCCCAAGAGACCCAGTACTTC.

V and J are TRBV18 and TRBJ2-1; 12 bases match TRBD2. The CDR3 runs to 17 residues. In germline, CDR1 is KGHSH, CDR2 LQKENI. After removal of 2 bases from V and 6 bases from J, the junction contained 8 bases not matched to a gene. CDR3 coding DNA: TGTGCCAGCTCACCAGATCTAGCGGGAGGGCCGCTCAATGAGCAGTTCTTC. Translation gives CASSPDLAGGPLNEQFF.

The chain recombines TRBV10-3 with TRBJ2-5; D possibly corresponds to TRBD2 (5 bases). The CDR3 is made up of 13 amino acids. Germline CDR1 is ENHRY and CDR2 is SYGVKD. V lost 3 bases and J 5 bases, leaving 10 bases between the germline ends. The CDR3 DNA follows: TGTGCCATCAGTGAAAGAGGGTTGGAGACCCAGTACTTC. This codes for CAISERGLETQYF.

This rearrangement joins TRBV5-1 to TRBJ2-2; a possible D gene is TRBD1 (6 bases). The CDR3 spans 16 residues. The V and J ends lost 0 bases and 3 bases respectively, with 12 bases between them. Germline V lookup: CDR1 SGHRS, CDR2 YFSETQ. CDR3 in DNA: TGCGCCAGCAGCTTGGAGTTGGGGGCCGACACCGGGGAGCTGTTTTTT. Translating it yields CASSLELGADTGELFF.

This chain joins TRBV14 and TRBJ1-2; tentative D call: TRBD1 (6 bases). Trimming took 3 bases from V and 7 from J, leaving 15 bases between them. There are 14 residues in the CDR3. Germline CDR1 is SGHDN and CDR2 is FVKESK. The CDR3 DNA follows: TGTGCCAGCAGCCAGAGGGGGGAGGTCTCTGGCTACACCTTC. Protein product: CASSQRGEVSGYTF.

The rearrangement joins TRBV28 to TRBJ2-7; D is ambiguous. The CDR3 extends over 16 amino acids. Trimming took off 7 bases at V and 4 bases at J, with 23 bases between the two ends. Germline V lookup: CDR1 MDHEN, CDR2 SYDVKM. This CDR3 is CASTLEKVGSFYEQYF. As DNA, the CDR3 is TGTGCCAGCACTCTAGAGAAGGTGGGATCATTTTACGAGCAGTACTTC.

This chain links TRBV3-1 with TRBJ2-2; 10 nucleotides match TRBD2. Germline V gene lookup returns CDR1 LGHDT and CDR2 YNNKEL (reference sequence). The J segment lost 4 bases and the V segment lost 5 bases, leaving 4 bases of the junction unmatched. The CDR3 has 15 residues. The CDR3: CASSNRLAGTGELFF. Here the CDR3 DNA reads TGTGCCAGCAGCAACAGACTAGCGGGCACCGGGGAGCTGTTTTTT.

The chain is built from TRBV5-1 and TRBJ2-3; the match to TRBD2 covers 10 bases. The CDR3 runs 15 residues. From germline, CDR1 is SGHRS and CDR2 YFSETQ. J gave up 5 bases and V 2 bases, and 5 bases lay outside the gene matches. The CDR3: CASSFSAGGGDTQYF. CDR3 bases: TGCGCCAGCAGCTTCTCAGCGGGAGGGGGAGATACGCAGTATTTT.

This chain links TRBV6-6 with TRBJ1-2, with 7 bases lining up with TRBD1. This CDR3 is built from 12 residues. Germline V gene data show CDR1 as MNHNY and CDR2 as SVGAGI (reference sequence). With 7 bases clipped from V and 8 bases from J, the junction kept 7 bases outside the gene matches. CDR3 DNA: TGTGCCAGCACCCCCACAGGGGTCGGCTACACCTTC. Amino acids: CASTPTGVGYTF.

The chain couples TRBV29-1 to TRBJ2-3, with D unresolved. Trimming removed 3 bases from V and 2 bases from J, with 6 bases in between. The germline V gene has CDR1 SQVTM and CDR2 ANQGSEA. This CDR3 has 12 residues. CDR3 nucleotide sequence: TGCAGCGTTGAGGGTTACACAGATACGCAGTATTTT. Amino acids: CSVEGYTDTQYF.

V is TRBV12-3 or TRBV12-4 and J is TRBJ1-1; D may be TRBD1 (5 bases). Trimming took off 4 bases at V and 7 bases at J, with 13 bases between the two ends. The CDR3 is 13 residues long. CDR3 coding DNA: TGTGCCAGCAGTTCTGGGACTGCTGATGAAGCTTTCTTT. Its protein is CASSSGTADEAFF.

The CDR3 sequence is CASKELAADEQFF. The CDR3 nucleotides read TGTGCCAGCAAGGAACTAGCGGCCGATGAGCAGTTCTTC. V is TRBV2 and J is TRBJ2-1; 8 bases line up with TRBD2. This CDR3 is 13 amino acids long. J was trimmed by 8 bases and V by 7 bases; bases with no gene match: 7. Per germline, CDR1 SNHLY and CDR2 FYNNEI.

The chain recombines TRBV27 with TRBJ2-7; D is possibly TRBD2 (5 bases). The CDR3 runs 14 residues. V dropped 6 bases and J dropped 2 bases, with 14 bases sitting between them. Germline loops: CDR1 MNHEY, CDR2 SMNVEV (reference sequence). This CDR3 is CASREAGRPYEQYF. The CDR3 DNA follows: TGTGCCAGCAGAGAGGCGGGCCGCCCCTACGAGCAGTACTTC.

CDR3 loop: CASSHPRRDATNEKLFF. In DNA form, the CDR3 reads TGCGCCAGCAGCCACCCTCGGAGGGATGCAACTAATGAAAAACTGTTTTTT. V and J are TRBV4-1 and TRBJ1-4; D unclear. The CDR3 runs 17 residues. The V gene lost 3 bases and the J gene lost 0 bases, with 14 bases spanning the gap. Germline values: CDR1 MGHRA, CDR2 YSYEKL.

In this sample, this clonotype turned up once. The chain recombines TRBV5-1 with TRBJ2-4; D is perhaps TRBD1 (7 bases). The CDR3 has 13 amino acids. CDR1 is SGHRS, CDR2 YFSETQ, per germline. Trimming left V 4 bases short and J 11 bases short, with 16 bases between. CDR3 protein: CASSVATGDFQYF. For the CDR3, the DNA is TGCGCCAGCAGCGTCGCAACAGGGGACTTTCAGTACTTC.

The chain recombines TRBV7-2 with TRBJ2-5; 7 positions agree with TRBD1. CDR3 size: 14 residues. With V trimmed by 5 bases and J by 4 bases, 7 bases remained unmatched. The germline gives CDR1 SGHTA, CDR2 FQGNSA. CDR3 DNA sequence: TGTGCCAGCAGCCCCGACAGGGCAGGAGAGACCCAGTACTTC. Its protein is CASSPDRAGETQYF.

This clonotype was picked up a small number of times. The rearrangement links TRBV5-1 to TRBJ1-1, with no clear D. The CDR3 runs 13 residues. Trimming removed 3 bases from V and 4 bases from J, with 10 bases in between. Germline-derived CDR1 and CDR2 are SGHRS and YFSETQ. Here the CDR3 DNA reads TGCGCCAGCAGCTCTTCCTGGAGCACTGAAGCTTTCTTT. This gives the protein CASSSSWSTEAFF.

The DNA of the CDR3 is TGCGCCAGCAGCTCAATAGCGGGAGTTAGCAATGAGCAGTTCTTC. Protein: CASSSIAGVSNEQFF. The J gene is TRBJ2-1, the V gene TRBV5-1, with 9 bases matching TRBD2. From germline, CDR1 is SGHRS and CDR2 YFSETQ. The CDR3 sequence is 15 residues long. With V trimmed by 3 bases and J by 6 bases, 7 bases remained unmatched.

V gene TRBV3-1 combines with J gene TRBJ1-1; D remains ambiguous. The CDR3 sequence is 15 residues long. Trimming took 0 bases from V and 1 from J, leaving 9 bases between them. Germline V gene sequence: CDR1 LGHDT, CDR2 YNNKEL (reference sequence). CDR3 sequence reads: CASSQEAIGNTEAFF. The CDR3 DNA reads as TGTGCCAGCAGCCAAGAGGCAATTGGGAACACTGAAGCTTTCTTT.

The chain links TRBV3-1 to TRBJ2-7, with D hard to call. CDR1 and CDR2 (germline): LGHDT, YNNKEL (reference sequence). The V end lost 2 bases, the J end lost 3 bases, and 8 bases lay between the germline ends. The CDR3 spans 13 residues. This chain's CDR3 is CASSQQVRYEQYF. CDR3 nucleotide sequence: TGTGCCAGCAGCCAACAGGTCCGCTACGAGCAGTACTTC.

The chain links TRBV3-1 to TRBJ2-7; weak D call: TRBD1 (5 bases). V lost 0 bases and J lost 6, with 9 bases in between. The germline gives CDR1 LGHDT, CDR2 YNNKEL (reference sequence). The CDR3 consists of 13 residues. The CDR3 DNA reads TGTGCCAGCAGCCAAGATCAGGGTTCCGAGCAGTACTTC. It is translated as CASSQDQGSEQYF.

This clonotype was found once. The rearrangement links TRBV2 to TRBJ2-7; 7 positions match TRBD1. Germline lookup yields CDR1 SNHLY and CDR2 FYNNEI. V lost 8 bases, J lost 5 bases, and 15 bases stayed unmatched. The CDR3 consists of 15 residues. CDR3 sequence reads: CASQGGAKVGNEQYF. In DNA, the CDR3 is TGTGCCAGCCAAGGGGGCGCAAAAGTAGGAAACGAGCAGTACTTC.

This clonotype was recorded only once. This chain links TRBV3-1 with TRBJ2-7, with 13 bases aligning to TRBD2. The CDR3 runs 14 residues. V trimming: 1 base; J trimming: 8 bases; junction bases outside the gene matches: 2. CDR1 is LGHDT and CDR2 is YNNKEL in the germline V gene (reference sequence). DNA for the CDR3: TGTGCCAGCAGCCAAGGGACTAGCGGGAGACAGCAGTACTTC. The encoded protein is CASSQGTSGRQQYF.

DNA of the CDR3: TGTGCCAGCAGGCCGGGACTAGCCTCCTACGAGCAGTACTTC. Amino acids: CASRPGLASYEQYF. This sequence joins TRBV7-2 and TRBJ2-7, with TRBD2 matching over 9 bases. In germline, CDR1 is SGHTA, CDR2 FQGNSA. Trimming cost V 6 bases and J 0 bases; bases outside gene matches: 3. The CDR3 has 14 amino acids.